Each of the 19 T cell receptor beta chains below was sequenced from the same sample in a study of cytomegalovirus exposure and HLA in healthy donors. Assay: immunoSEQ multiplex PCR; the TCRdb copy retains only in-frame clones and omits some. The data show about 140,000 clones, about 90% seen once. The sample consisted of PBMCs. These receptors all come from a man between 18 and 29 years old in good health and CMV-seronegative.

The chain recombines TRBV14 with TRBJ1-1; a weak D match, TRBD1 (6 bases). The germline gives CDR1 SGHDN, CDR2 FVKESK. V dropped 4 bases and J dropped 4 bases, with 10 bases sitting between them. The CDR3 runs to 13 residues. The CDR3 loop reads CASSLQGGTEAFF. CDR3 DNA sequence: TGTGCCAGCAGCCTACAGGGTGGCACTGAAGCTTTCTTT.

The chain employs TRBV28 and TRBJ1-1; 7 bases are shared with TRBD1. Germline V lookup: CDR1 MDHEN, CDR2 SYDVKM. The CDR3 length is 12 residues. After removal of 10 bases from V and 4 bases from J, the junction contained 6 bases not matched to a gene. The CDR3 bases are TGTGCCATAATTAACAGGGGCACTGAAGCTTTCTTT. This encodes CAIINRGTEAFF.

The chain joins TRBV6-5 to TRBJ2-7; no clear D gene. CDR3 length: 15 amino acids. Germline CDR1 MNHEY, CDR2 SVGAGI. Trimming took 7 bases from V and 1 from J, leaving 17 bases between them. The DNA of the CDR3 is TGTGCCAGCACAACCAGCCCCGACGGGTCCTACGAGCAGTACTTC. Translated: CASTTSPDGSYEQYF.

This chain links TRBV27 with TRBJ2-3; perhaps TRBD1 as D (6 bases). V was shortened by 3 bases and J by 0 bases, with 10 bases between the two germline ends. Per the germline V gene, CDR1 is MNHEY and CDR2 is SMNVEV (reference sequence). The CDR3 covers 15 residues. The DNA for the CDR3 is TGTGCCAGCAGTTTGGGGGCGCTCAGCACAGATACGCAGTATTTT. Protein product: CASSLGALSTDTQYF.

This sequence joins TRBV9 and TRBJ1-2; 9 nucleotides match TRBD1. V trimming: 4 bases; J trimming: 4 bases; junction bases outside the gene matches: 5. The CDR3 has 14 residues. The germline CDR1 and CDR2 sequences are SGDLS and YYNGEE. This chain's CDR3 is CASSPSDRGYGYTF. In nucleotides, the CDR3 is TGTGCCAGCAGCCCTTCGGACAGGGGCTATGGCTACACCTTC.

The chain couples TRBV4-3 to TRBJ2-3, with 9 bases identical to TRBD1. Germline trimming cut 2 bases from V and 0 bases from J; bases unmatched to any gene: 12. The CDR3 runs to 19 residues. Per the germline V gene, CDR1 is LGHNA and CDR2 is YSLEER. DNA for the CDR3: TGCGCCAGCAGCCAATTGTCCGTTGGGGACAGGGCTAGCACAGATACGCAGTATTTT. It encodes CASSQLSVGDRASTDTQYF.

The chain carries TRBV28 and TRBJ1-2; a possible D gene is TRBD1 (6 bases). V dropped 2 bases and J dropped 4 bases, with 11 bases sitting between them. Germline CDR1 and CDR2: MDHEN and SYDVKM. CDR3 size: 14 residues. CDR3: CASSLRGALYGYTF. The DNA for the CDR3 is TGTGCCAGCAGTTTACGGGGGGCTCTCTATGGCTACACCTTC.

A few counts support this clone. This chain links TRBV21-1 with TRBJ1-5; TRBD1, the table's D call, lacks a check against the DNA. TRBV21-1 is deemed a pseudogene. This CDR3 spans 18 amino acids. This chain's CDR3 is CASSNLDRGPLYDQPQHF. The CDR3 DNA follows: TGTGCCAGCAGCAACCTTGACAGGGGGCCCCTTTATGATCAGCCCCAGCATTTT.

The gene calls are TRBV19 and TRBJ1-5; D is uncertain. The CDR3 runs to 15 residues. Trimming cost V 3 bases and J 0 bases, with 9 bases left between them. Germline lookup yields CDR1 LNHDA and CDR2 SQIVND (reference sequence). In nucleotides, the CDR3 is TGTGCCAGTAGTATGGGAGTTAATAGCAATCAGCCCCAGCATTTT. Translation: CASSMGVNSNQPQHF.

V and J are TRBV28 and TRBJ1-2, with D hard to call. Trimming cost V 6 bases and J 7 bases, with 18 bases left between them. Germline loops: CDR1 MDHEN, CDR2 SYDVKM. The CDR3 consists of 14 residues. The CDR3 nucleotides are TGTGCCAGCAGGCTCCTGTCCGGGGTAGGTGGCTACACCTTC. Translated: CASRLLSGVGGYTF.

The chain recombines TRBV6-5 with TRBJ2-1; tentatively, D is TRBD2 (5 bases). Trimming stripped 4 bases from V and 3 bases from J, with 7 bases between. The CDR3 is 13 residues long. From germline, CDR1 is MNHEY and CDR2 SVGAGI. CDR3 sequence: CASSFDYYNEQFF. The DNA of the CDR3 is TGTGCCAGCAGTTTCGACTACTACAATGAGCAGTTCTTC.

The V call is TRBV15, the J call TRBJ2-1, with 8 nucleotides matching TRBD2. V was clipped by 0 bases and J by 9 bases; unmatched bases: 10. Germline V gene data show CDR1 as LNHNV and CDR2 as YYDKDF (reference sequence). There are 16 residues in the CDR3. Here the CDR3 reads CATSRDGRGGSSEQFF. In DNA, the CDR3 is TGTGCCACCAGCAGAGATGGGCGCGGGGGGTCCTCTGAGCAGTTCTTC.

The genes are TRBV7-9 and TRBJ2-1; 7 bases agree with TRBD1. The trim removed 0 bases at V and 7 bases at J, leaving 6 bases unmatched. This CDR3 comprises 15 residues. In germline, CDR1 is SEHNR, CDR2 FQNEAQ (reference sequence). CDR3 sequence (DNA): TGTGCCAGCAGCTTAGCGCAGGGGGTTGGGAATGAGCAGTTCTTC. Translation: CASSLAQGVGNEQFF. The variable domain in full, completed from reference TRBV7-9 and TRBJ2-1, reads DTGVSQNPRHKITKRGQNVTFRCDPISEHNRLYWYRQTLGQGPEFLTYFQNEAQLEKSRLLSDRFSAERPKGSFSTLEIQRTEQGDSAMYLCASSLAQGVGNEQFFGPGTRLTVL.

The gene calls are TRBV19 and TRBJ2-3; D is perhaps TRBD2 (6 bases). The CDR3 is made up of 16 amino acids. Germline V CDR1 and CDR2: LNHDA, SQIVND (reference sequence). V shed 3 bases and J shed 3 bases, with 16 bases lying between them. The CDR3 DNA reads TGTGCCAGTAGTATCCCTAGCGTAATCGGGACAGATACGCAGTATTTT. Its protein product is CASSIPSVIGTDTQYF.

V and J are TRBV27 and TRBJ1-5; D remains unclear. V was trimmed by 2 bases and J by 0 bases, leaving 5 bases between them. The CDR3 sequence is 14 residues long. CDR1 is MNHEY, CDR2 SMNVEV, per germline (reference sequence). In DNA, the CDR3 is TGTGCCAGCAGTTTAATCGGTAGCAATCAGCCCCAGCATTTT. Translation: CASSLIGSNQPQHF.

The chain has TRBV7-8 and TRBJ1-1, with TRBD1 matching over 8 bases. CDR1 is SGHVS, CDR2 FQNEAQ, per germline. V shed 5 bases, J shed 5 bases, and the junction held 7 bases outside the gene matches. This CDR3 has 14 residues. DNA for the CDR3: TGTGCCAGCAGCGAACGGGACAGGACGACTGAAGCTTTCTTT. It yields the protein CASSERDRTTEAFF.

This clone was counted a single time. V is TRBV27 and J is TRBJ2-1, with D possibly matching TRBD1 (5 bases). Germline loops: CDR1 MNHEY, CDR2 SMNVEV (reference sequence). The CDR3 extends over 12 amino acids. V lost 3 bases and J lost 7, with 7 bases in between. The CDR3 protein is CASSFPGNEQFF. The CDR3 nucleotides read TGTGCCAGCAGTTTCCCAGGGAATGAGCAGTTCTTC.

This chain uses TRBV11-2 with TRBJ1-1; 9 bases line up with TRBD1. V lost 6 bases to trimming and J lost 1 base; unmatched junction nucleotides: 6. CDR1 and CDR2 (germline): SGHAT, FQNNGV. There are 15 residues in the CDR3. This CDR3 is CASRNHRGQNTEAFF. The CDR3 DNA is TGTGCCAGCAGGAATCACAGGGGGCAGAACACTGAAGCTTTCTTT.

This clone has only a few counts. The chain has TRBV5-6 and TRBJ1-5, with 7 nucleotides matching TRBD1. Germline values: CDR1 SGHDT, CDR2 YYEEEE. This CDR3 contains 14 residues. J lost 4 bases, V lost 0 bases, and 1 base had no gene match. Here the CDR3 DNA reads TGTGCCAGCAGCTTGGCAGGGGGAAATCAGCCCCAGCATTTT. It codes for CASSLAGGNQPQHF.